This T cell receptor beta chain stems from a study of T cell responses to AZD1222 COVID-19 vaccine. Libraries were prepared by immunoSEQ multiplex PCR; TCRdb keeps only in-frame clonotypes and omits some of them. The data contain approximately 110,000 clones, around 94% of them seen just once; the ten biggest clones take up around 2%. Broader study findings: Close to half of spike-specific TCRs reportedly recognize unmutated variant regions.

On this clone: Its matching antigen is unknown.

The trim removed 10 bases at V and 2 bases at J, leaving 7 bases unmatched. Germline CDR1 and CDR2: MDHEN and SYDVKM. The CDR3 runs 13 residues. Sequencing was performed on peripheral blood, taken on day 0 of AZD1222 vaccination. This sequence joins TRBV28 and TRBJ1-2; 7 bases match TRBD1. The TCR originated in an adult in good health. The CDR3 reads CATRDSRNYGYTF. CDR3 bases: TGTGCCACCCGGGACAGTCGAAACTATGGCTACACCTTC.